This TCR beta chain comes out of a study of multiple sclerosis patients with progressive multifocal leukoencephalopathy. The sample's time point: time of PML onset. All PML patients were female, and all patients had earlier interferon beta. The survey-level immunoSEQ assay was used. Each PCR contained spiked synthetic TR CDR3 controls spanning every V-J pairing. Generated by immunoSEQ multiplex PCR, the TCRdb table keeps only in-frame clones and is missing some. The data show 25,000 to 35,000 clones, with roughly 84% seen just once and 3% to 3.5% held by the top ten. CDR3 length equals 16 residues. Trimming removed 1 base at V and 7 bases at J, with 17 bases between. From germline, CDR1 is SGHTA and CDR2 FQGNSA.

The TCR was taken from a human donor with progressive multifocal leukoencephalopathy. This chain uses TRBV7-2 with TRBJ2-1; tentative D call: TRBD2 (7 bases). Sequencing used PBMCs, obtained from a patient treated with natalizumab. CDR3 sequence reads: CASSLGPGGALNEQFF. As DNA, the CDR3 is TGTGCCAGCAGCTTAGGGCCTGGGGGGGCCTTGAATGAGCAGTTCTTC. The full variable domain, in which reference TRBV7-2 and TRBJ2-1 provide the parts outside the CDR3, is GAGVSQSPSNKVTEKGKDVELRCDPISGHTALYWYRQSLGQGLEFLIYFQGNSAPDKSGLPSDRFSAERTGGSVSTLTIQRTQQEDSAVYLCASSLGPGGALNEQFFGPGTRLTVL.